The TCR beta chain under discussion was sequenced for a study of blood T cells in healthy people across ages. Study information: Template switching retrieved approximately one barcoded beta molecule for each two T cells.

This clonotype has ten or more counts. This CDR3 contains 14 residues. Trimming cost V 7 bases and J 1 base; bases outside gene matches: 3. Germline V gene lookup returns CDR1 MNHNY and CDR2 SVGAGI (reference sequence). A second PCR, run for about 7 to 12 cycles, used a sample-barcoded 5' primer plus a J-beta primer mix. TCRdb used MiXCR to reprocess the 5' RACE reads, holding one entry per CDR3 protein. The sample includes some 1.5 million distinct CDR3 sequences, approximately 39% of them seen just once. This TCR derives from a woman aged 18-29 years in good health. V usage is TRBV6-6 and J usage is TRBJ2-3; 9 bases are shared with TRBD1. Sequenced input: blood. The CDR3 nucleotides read TGTGCCAGCACCAGGACAGGGGGCACAGATACGCAGTATTTT. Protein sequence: CASTRTGGTDTQYF.